The 22 T cell receptor beta chains in this list originate from one sample, sequenced in a study of blood T cells in healthy people across ages. Primers used in a second PCR of roughly 6 to 11 cycles were a sample-barcoded 5' primer and a J-beta primer mix. Using its own MiXCR run on the 5' RACE reads, TCRdb lists one record per CDR3 protein. Counted here are about 650,000 distinct CDR3 sequences, about 30% occurring once; the ten biggest clones make up over 15%. The sample comprised blood. The receptors derive from a woman of 80 years or more in good health.

The chain employs TRBV20-1 and TRBJ2-1; 13 bases are a match to TRBD2. V lost 1 base to trimming and J lost 12 bases; unmatched junction nucleotides: 15. The CDR3 is made up of 17 amino acids. Germline CDR1 DFQATT, CDR2 SNEGSKA (reference sequence). DNA for the CDR3: TGCAGTGCTAGAGTCCTCACTAGCGGGGGGGCTCCGCCCTTGCAGTTCTTC. Translating gives CSARVLTSGGAPPLQFF.

Regarding this clonotype: One end of the junction fails to match germline, which may point to a read error. This chain links TRBV12-3 or TRBV12-4 with TRBJ2-2; D possibly corresponds to TRBD1 (6 bases). This CDR3 is 14 amino acids long. The CDR3 here is CASRPGAFTGERFF. The CDR3 DNA follows: TGTGCCAGCAGGCCAGGGGCCTTCACCGGGGAGCGGTTTTTT.

This clonotype has more than one count but fewer than ten. A read error may be the cause here, since a much bigger clone is one base away. The chain links TRBV6-4 to TRBJ2-1; TRBD2 aligns across 9 bases. The CDR3 covers 15 residues. Trimming cost V 3 bases and J 0 bases; bases outside gene matches: 0. Germline lookup yields CDR1 MRHNA and CDR2 SNTAGT. The CDR3, as DNA: TGTGCCAGCAGTGAAGCGGGGGGCTCCTACAATGAGCAGTTCTTC. Amino acid sequence: CASSEAGGSYNEQFF.

This clonotype was seen more than once but under ten times. The junction shows a germline mismatch at one end, possibly a read error. J is TRBJ1-6 and V is TRBV9, with 9 bases that match TRBD1. CDR1 SGDLS and CDR2 YYNGEE come from the germline V gene. CDR3 length: 15 residues. CDR3 bases: TGTGCCAGCAGCACCGGGACAGGGTGGGGGTCACCCCCCCACTTT. Translated: CASSTGTGWGSPPHF. Looking up the rest from reference TRBV9 and TRBJ1-6 gives the full variable domain: DSGVTQTPKHLITATGQRVTLRCSPRSGDLSVYWYQQSLDQGLQFLIQYYNGEERAKGNILERFSAQQFPDLHSELNLSSLELGDSALYFCASSTGTGWGSPPHFGNGTRLTVT.

This clonotype was recorded at least ten times. The CDR3 sequence: CASRIQGAFEQFF. For the CDR3, the DNA is TGTGCCAGCAGGATACAGGGGGCATTTGAGCAGTTCTTC. This rearrangement joins TRBV2 to TRBJ2-1, with TRBD1 matching over 9 bases. Germline CDR1 and CDR2: SNHLY and FYNNEI. V lost 6 bases and J lost 9; bases outside the gene matches: 6. CDR3 length: 13 residues.

V and J are TRBV18 and TRBJ2-2; D is uncertain. CDR1 is KGHSH and CDR2 is LQKENI in the germline V gene. V lost 6 bases and J 2 bases, leaving 10 bases between the germline ends. CDR3 length equals 14 residues. The chain's CDR3 is CASSSAGNTGELFF. The CDR3 nucleotides read TGTGCCAGCTCCTCGGCTGGCAACACCGGGGAGCTGTTTTTT.

This clonotype showed up many times. The V and J genes are TRBV5-6 and TRBJ2-7, with a weak D call TRBD1 (6 bases). Trimming stripped 2 bases from V and 0 bases from J, with 9 bases between. The CDR3 extends over 14 amino acids. CDR1 and CDR2 (germline): SGHDT, YYEEEE. In DNA form, the CDR3 reads TGTGCCAGCAGCTTTGGGACACACTCCTACGAGCAGTACTTC. Translated, it gives CASSFGTHSYEQYF.

This clonotype has a handful of counts. CDR3 loop: CASSYSPGTEAFF. The CDR3, as DNA: TGTGCCAGCAGTTACTCCCCAGGGACTGAAGCTTTCTTT. The chain uses TRBV6-5 and TRBJ1-1; weak D call: TRBD1 (5 bases). Germline assignment: CDR1 MNHEY and CDR2 SVGAGI. The germline V and J ends were trimmed by 0 bases and 5 bases, with 7 bases remaining between them. The CDR3 length is 13 residues.

This chain links TRBV20-1 with TRBJ1-5; D gene unclear. The CDR3 sequence is 15 residues long. The germline V gene has CDR1 DFQATT and CDR2 SNEGSKA (reference sequence). In DNA form, the CDR3 reads TGCAATGCGACCTCACCGGACGGGATGGGGCAGCCCCAGCATTTT. Translated: CNATSPDGMGQPQHF.

The chain links TRBV18 to TRBJ2-7; D unclear. Trimming removed 3 bases at V and 10 bases at J, with 13 bases between. Looked up from germline, CDR1 is KGHSH and CDR2 is LQKENI. This CDR3 comprises 12 residues. CDR3 coding DNA: TGTGCCAGCTCACCGCAAACAAGAAACCAGTACTTC. This translates into CASSPQTRNQYF.

On this clonotype: The junction shows a germline mismatch at one end, possibly a read error. This sequence joins TRBV5-5 and TRBJ1-2; 10 positions match TRBD1. Germline V gene lookup returns CDR1 SGHKS and CDR2 YYEKEE (reference sequence). This CDR3 has 14 amino acids. CDR3 in DNA: TGCGCCAGCAGCGCCGGGACAGGGGTGGACGGCTACACCTTC. Its translation: CASSAGTGVDGYTF.

This clonotype was seen repeatedly, ten times or more. The V gene is TRBV30, the J gene TRBJ1-1, with D uncertain. Germline values: CDR1 GTSNPN, CDR2 SVGIG (reference sequence). The length of the CDR3 is 13 residues. Trimming pared 0 bases from V and 2 bases from J, leaving 7 bases between. The CDR3 region is CAWSVSQNTEAFF. In DNA form, the CDR3 reads TGTGCCTGGAGTGTAAGTCAAAACACTGAAGCTTTCTTT.

Concerning this clonotype: A much larger clone sits a single nucleotide away, making a read error possible. The chain combines TRBV30 with TRBJ2-7, with D possibly TRBD2 on 5 matching bases. Trimming stripped 0 bases from V and 6 bases from J, with 12 bases between. Germline V gene lookup returns CDR1 GTSNPN and CDR2 SVGIG (reference sequence). The CDR3 totals 13 residues. The CDR3 DNA reads as TGTGCCTGGAGTGTAGGCCGAGGAGGCGAGCAGTACTTC. Its translation: CAWSVGRGGEQYF.

The chain is built from TRBV9 and TRBJ2-1, with D unresolved. CDR3 length: 15 amino acids. The germline V gene has CDR1 SGDLS and CDR2 YYNGEE. V dropped 1 base and J dropped 8 bases, with 16 bases sitting between them. The chain's CDR3 is CASSVSPGGNDEQFF. CDR3 nucleotide sequence: TGTGCCAGCAGCGTATCGCCGGGCGGTAACGATGAGCAGTTCTTC.

Ten or more counts support this clonotype. The V and J genes are TRBV20-1 and TRBJ2-7; a weak D match, TRBD2 (5 bases). Germline CDR1 reads DFQATT; CDR2 reads SNEGSKA (reference sequence). The CDR3 is 15 residues long. V was pared by 6 bases and J by 6 bases, with 24 bases between. Here the CDR3 reads CSANDPGKPFSEQYF. For the CDR3, the DNA is TGCAGTGCAAATGACCCGGGAAAACCCTTCTCCGAGCAGTACTTC.

The J gene is TRBJ2-5, the V gene TRBV2, with D perhaps matching TRBD1 or TRBD2 (5 bases each). V was cut by 3 bases and J by 0 bases, with 14 bases left in between. Germline values: CDR1 SNHLY, CDR2 FYNNEI. This CDR3 has 16 residues. The CDR3 reads CASSDQAGTYQETQYF. The CDR3 DNA reads TGTGCCAGCAGTGACCAGGCAGGGACGTACCAAGAGACCCAGTACTTC.

The CDR3: CSVEDQTRQSQYF. In DNA form, the CDR3 reads TGCAGCGTTGAAGATCAGACGAGACAATCCCAGTACTTC. V gene TRBV29-1 combines with J gene TRBJ2-7, with D unclear. Germline CDR1 and CDR2: SQVTM and ANQGSEA. Trimming removed 0 bases from V and 10 bases from J, with 16 bases in between. CDR3 length: 13 amino acids.

This clonotype was recorded many times. This chain joins TRBV7-2 and TRBJ2-7; D remains ambiguous. V was cut by 5 bases and J by 2 bases, with 7 bases left in between. The CDR3 sequence is 12 residues long. Germline loops: CDR1 SGHTA, CDR2 FQGNSA. CDR3 sequence reads: CASSRVPYEQYF. The CDR3 DNA follows: TGTGCCAGCAGCAGGGTACCCTACGAGCAGTACTTC.

The chain has TRBV28 and TRBJ1-5, with TRBD1 identical over 7 bases. V shed 5 bases and J 3 bases; nucleotides not matched to a gene: 16. The CDR3 loop spans 18 amino acids. Germline CDR1 is MDHEN and CDR2 is SYDVKM. This chain's CDR3 is CASSHSIDSTGNNQPQHF. The CDR3 bases are TGTGCCAGCAGTCATTCAATAGACTCGACAGGGAACAATCAGCCCCAGCATTTT. Full variable domain (missing parts from reference TRBV28 and TRBJ1-5): DVKVTQSSRYLVKRTGEKVFLECVQDMDHENMFWYRQDPGLGLRLIYFSYDVKMKEKGDIPEGYSVSREKKERFSLILESASTNQTSMYLCASSHSIDSTGNNQPQHFGDGTRLSIL.

The chain couples TRBV2 to TRBJ2-4, with a tentative D call TRBD2 (6 bases). The J call is uncertain, as TRBJ2-7 better fits the DNA end. This CDR3 spans 12 amino acids. Germline V gene data show CDR1 as SNHLY and CDR2 as FYNNEI. This CDR3 reads CASWGVVYEQYF. CDR3 nucleotide sequence: TGTGCCAGCTGGGGGGTGGTTTACGAGCAGTACTTC.

This clonotype has just a few counts. This chain connects TRBV3-1 to TRBJ1-6, with D perhaps matching TRBD1 (5 bases). CDR1 and CDR2 (germline): LGHDT, YNNKEL (reference sequence). CDR3 length: 15 residues. V gave up 1 base and J gave up 9 bases, with 13 bases separating them. CDR3 sequence reads: CASSQVRQSSSPLHF. CDR3 sequence (DNA): TGTGCCAGCAGCCAAGTTCGACAGTCGAGTTCACCCCTCCACTTT.

This clonotype appeared many times. The CDR3 protein is CASRPTGQGGYF. The CDR3 nucleotides are TGTGCCAGCAGACCGACCGGACAGGGCGGGTACTTC. This chain connects TRBV2 to TRBJ2-7, with 8 bases fitting TRBD1. Unmatched junction bases numbered 10, after V lost 6 bases and J lost 12 bases. This CDR3 has 12 residues. The germline CDR1 and CDR2 sequences are SNHLY and FYNNEI.